The T cell receptor (beta chain) described here comes from a study of STAT5B mutations in CD4+ large granular lymphocyte leukemia. Healthy controls were blood donor buffy coats. This CDR3 spans 11 amino acids. Germline V CDR1 and CDR2: MNHEY, SVGAGI. V was cut by 7 bases and J by 1 base, with 4 bases left in between. Whole-study results and caveats: Main leukemic clonotypes were patient-specific, but 20% to 25% appeared at low frequency elsewhere.

This clone was seen just once. The target antigen is unknown. Sequenced by immunoSEQ multiplex PCR; TCRdb stores in-frame clones only, minus some. The sample has some 40,000 clones, approximately 84% seen once; the top ten hold 0.3% to 0.35%. The sequenced sample consisted of CD4+ T cells from blood buffy coats. The V call is TRBV6-5, the J call TRBJ2-5; D remains unclear. The clonotype was recovered from a human donor in good health. CDR3 in DNA: TGTGCCAGCACCATCCAAGAGACCCAGTACTTC. Protein sequence: CASTIQETQYF.